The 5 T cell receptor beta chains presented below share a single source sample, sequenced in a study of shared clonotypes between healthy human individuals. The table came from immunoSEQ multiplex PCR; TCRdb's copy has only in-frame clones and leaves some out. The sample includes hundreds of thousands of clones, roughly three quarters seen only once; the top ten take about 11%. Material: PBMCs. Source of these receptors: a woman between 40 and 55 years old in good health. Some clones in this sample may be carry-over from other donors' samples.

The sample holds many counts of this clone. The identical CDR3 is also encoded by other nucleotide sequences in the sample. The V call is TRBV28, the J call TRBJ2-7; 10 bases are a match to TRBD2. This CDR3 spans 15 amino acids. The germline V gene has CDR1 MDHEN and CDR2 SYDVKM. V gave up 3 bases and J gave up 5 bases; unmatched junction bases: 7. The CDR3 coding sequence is TGTGCCAGCAGTTTGAGCCTAGCGGGAGATAACGAGCAGTACTTC. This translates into CASSLSLAGDNEQYF.

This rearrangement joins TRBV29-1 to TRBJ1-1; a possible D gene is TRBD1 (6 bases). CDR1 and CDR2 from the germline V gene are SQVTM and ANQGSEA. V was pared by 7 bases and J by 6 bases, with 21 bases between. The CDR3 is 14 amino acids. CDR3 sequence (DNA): TGCAGCGCTGGCTGGGGGGGCCCCTTCGCTGAAGCTTTCTTT. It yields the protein CSAGWGGPFAEAFF. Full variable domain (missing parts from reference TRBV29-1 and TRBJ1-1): SAVISQKPSRDICQRGTSLTIQCQVDSQVTMMFWYRQQPGQSLTLIATANQGSEATYESGFVIDKFPISRPNLTFSTLTVSNMSPEDSSIYLCSAGWGGPFAEAFFGQGTRLTVV.

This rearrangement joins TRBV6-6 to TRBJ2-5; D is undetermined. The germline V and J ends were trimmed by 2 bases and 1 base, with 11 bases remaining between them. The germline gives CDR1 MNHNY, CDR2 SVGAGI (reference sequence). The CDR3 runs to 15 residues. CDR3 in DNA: TGTGCCAGCAGTTACGGGCACAAGGTCCAAGAGACCCAGTACTTC. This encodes CASSYGHKVQETQYF.

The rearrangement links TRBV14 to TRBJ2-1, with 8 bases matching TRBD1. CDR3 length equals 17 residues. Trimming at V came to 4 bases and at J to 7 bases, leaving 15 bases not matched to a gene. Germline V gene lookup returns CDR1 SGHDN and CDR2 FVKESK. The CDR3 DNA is TGTGCCAGCAGCCCAAGGCTGTCAGGGGGCGTTTGGAATGAGCAGTTCTTC. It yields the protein CASSPRLSGGVWNEQFF.

The CDR3 here is CASSPPWRTTYNEQFF. CDR3 nucleotides: TGTGCCAGCTCACCACCGTGGCGGACCACCTACAATGAGCAGTTCTTC. The chain has TRBV18 and TRBJ2-1; no firm D call. The V gene lost 0 bases and the J gene lost 2 bases, with 11 bases spanning the gap. This CDR3 contains 16 residues. Looked up from germline, CDR1 is KGHSH and CDR2 is LQKENI.